These T cell receptor beta chains were read from a single sample in a study of neoadjuvant nivolumab and ipilimumab in lung cancer. Assay: immunoSEQ multiplex PCR; the TCRdb copy retains only in-frame clones and omits some. The repertoire consists of 40,000 or so clones, with approximately 92% occurring once and the leading ten covering 3.3%. Source: peripheral blood, taken before neoadjuvant nivolumab, alone or with ipilimumab. The receptor source for this set is an adult with non-small cell lung cancer. CDR3s leave out the opening cysteine and the closing phenylalanine or tryptophan. Clone size is stated in some rows and not others, as once, few, many or a class when expanded.

abundance | v_gene | CDR3aa
. | TRBV7-2 | ASSLMAGGNQETQY
. | TRBV5-1 | ASSLSSGSEPYYEQY
few | TRBV5-5 | ASSLGQGGEKLF
. | TRBV7-6 | ASSASSGGELF
. | TRBV14 | ASSQDPGASGLYEQY
. | TRBV27 | ASSHPAGPQF
. | TRBV11-2 | ASSLGAGDYEQY
. | TRBV11-2 | ASSPARYSHNEQF
. | TRBV4-1 | ASSQDLERTSGGGGDTQY
. | TRBV19 | ASSRTDQNTEAF
. | TRBV6-1 | ASSEVGGRGDTEAF
. | TRBV7-9 | ASSRGQGAYNEQF
. | TRBV29-1 | SVSSHDLMNTEAF
. | TRBV6-5 | ASSVSGLVNEQY
. | TRBV5-1 | ASSLAGRGGHEQY
. | TRBV5-1 | ASASISGRSYEQY
once | TRBV5-1 | ASSTDPADSNQPQH